This entry lists 29 T cell receptor beta chains sequenced from one sample in a study of beta chain features in type 1 diabetes (dated by TCRdb to the late 2010s). The library was obtained by the immunoSEQ multiplex PCR assay. All of the isolated RNA was reverse transcribed with the High Capacity cDNA Reverse Transcription Kit, so expressed TCRB transcripts were sequenced. In TCRdb, the immuneACCESS table is reduced to in-frame sequences with V and J assigned. These tables do not hold every clone; where another copy was compared, an unresolved V gene accounts for under half, and the others remain unexplained. This sample holds 900,000 or so clones; around a sixth were observed only once. Around 0.02% of the sample comes from the top ten. The sequenced material came from naive CD4+ T cells from blood. Taken with the paper, the label for cell subset or site translates to: true naive CD4+ T cells. The receptors were sampled from a woman between 18 and 29 years old in good health.

This clone has just a few counts. The genes are TRBV4-3 and TRBJ2-7; D assignment may be TRBD1 or TRBD2 (5 bases each). Germline CDR1 and CDR2: LGHNA and YSLEER. V dropped 1 base and J dropped 1 base, with 17 bases sitting between them. The CDR3 length is 17 residues. The CDR3 sequence: CASSQGWPGTVSYEQYF. The CDR3 coding sequence is TGCGCCAGCAGCCAAGGATGGCCCGGGACCGTGTCCTACGAGCAGTACTTC.

The DNA for the CDR3 is TGCAGCGCGCGGGGCGGCACAGATACGCAGTATTTT. Residues: CSARGGTDTQYF. J is TRBJ2-3 and V is TRBV29-1; weak D call: TRBD2 (6 bases). The V gene lost 7 bases and the J gene lost 1 base, with 9 bases spanning the gap. Germline assignment: CDR1 SQVTM and CDR2 ANQGSEA. The CDR3 contains 12 residues.

This chain connects TRBV29-1 to TRBJ2-3; 8 nucleotides match TRBD2. CDR3 length: 21 amino acids. Germline V CDR1 and CDR2: SQVTM, ANQGSEA. Trimming at V came to 7 bases and at J to 4 bases, leaving 31 bases not matched to a gene. The CDR3 region has the DNA TGCAGCGGTGTGTTCAGGCGGGCCCCACACGGGGGGGGGATGGCGCCAGATACGCAGTATTTT. It specifies CSGVFRRAPHGGGMAPDTQYF.

This clone occurred a few times. Distinct nucleotide sequences in the sample also encode this CDR3. The chain has TRBV7-9 and TRBJ2-1; 7 bases map to TRBD2. Losses at the gene ends were 1 base for V and 7 bases for J; bases not matched to a gene: 1. CDR1 and CDR2 from the germline V gene are SEHNR and FQNEAQ (reference sequence). CDR3 size: 13 residues. CDR3 residues: CASSLGGSNEQFF. Written as DNA, the CDR3 is TGTGCCAGCAGCTTAGGCGGGAGTAATGAGCAGTTCTTC.

The chain joins TRBV2 to TRBJ1-5, with D perhaps matching TRBD1 (6 bases). Deletions cut 6 bases from V and 0 bases from J, with 15 bases between. This CDR3 has 16 amino acids. The germline V gene encodes CDR1 SNHLY and CDR2 FYNNEI. The CDR3 region is CASSVWGALSNQPQHF. The DNA for the CDR3 is TGTGCCAGCAGCGTTTGGGGGGCTCTTAGCAATCAGCCCCAGCATTTT.

The sample holds many counts of this clone. This chain uses TRBV7-9 with TRBJ1-1, with D unresolved. Trimming removed 1 base at V and 4 bases at J, with 13 bases between. Germline V CDR1 and CDR2: SEHNR, FQNEAQ (reference sequence). The CDR3 runs to 15 residues. CDR3 in amino acids: CASSLGQVVGTEAFF. The CDR3, as DNA: TGTGCCAGCAGCTTAGGGCAGGTAGTGGGCACTGAAGCTTTCTTT.

A few counts support this clone. The V and J genes are TRBV9 and TRBJ2-2, with D possibly called TRBD1 or TRBD2 (6 bases each). Germline CDR1 SGDLS, CDR2 YYNGEE. V lost 0 bases, J lost 3 bases, and 12 bases lay in between. The CDR3 sequence is 16 residues long. The CDR3 region is CASSVGGDIYTGELFF. As DNA, the CDR3 is TGTGCCAGCAGCGTAGGCGGGGACATATACACCGGGGAGCTGTTTTTT.

The chain uses TRBV4-2 and TRBJ2-5; TRBD2 is a possible D gene (5 bases). The V end was cut by 2 bases, the J end by 7 bases, with 17 bases between. The CDR3 runs to 15 residues. Germline CDR1 reads LGHNA; CDR2 reads YNFKEQ. The CDR3, as DNA: TGTGCCAGCAGCCAAACCCGCGGTGCCAGCGGGACCCAGTACTTC. Translating it yields CASSQTRGASGTQYF.

There are a few counts of this clone. The rearrangement uses TRBV7-2 and TRBJ1-3; D is undetermined. V was pared by 5 bases and J by 0 bases, with 5 bases between. The CDR3 runs to 13 residues. Germline V gives CDR1 SGHTA, CDR2 FQGNSA. CDR3: CASSLISGNTIYF. The CDR3 region has the DNA TGTGCCAGCAGCCTGATCTCTGGAAACACCATATATTTT.

V and J are TRBV28 and TRBJ2-7; 10 bases align to TRBD2. The CDR3 contains 14 residues. After removal of 3 bases from V and 4 bases from J, the junction contained 3 bases not matched to a gene. The germline V gene encodes CDR1 MDHEN and CDR2 SYDVKM. CDR3 sequence: CASSLLAGVYEQYF. The CDR3 DNA follows: TGTGCCAGCAGTTTGCTAGCGGGAGTTTACGAGCAGTACTTC.

The chain employs TRBV2 and TRBJ1-5, with TRBD1 matching 9 bases. Germline V lookup: CDR1 SNHLY, CDR2 FYNNEI. The CDR3 spans 14 residues. With V trimmed by 6 bases and J by 7 bases, 7 bases remained unmatched. Here the CDR3 reads CASREDRGQQPQHF. The CDR3 nucleotides are TGTGCCAGCAGGGAGGACAGGGGTCAGCAGCCCCAGCATTTT.

The chain uses TRBV18 and TRBJ2-5; possible D gene TRBD2, 5 bases. The CDR3 contains 14 residues. Germline assignment: CDR1 KGHSH and CDR2 LQKENI. V dropped 0 bases and J dropped 5 bases, with 10 bases sitting between them. The chain's CDR3 is CASSPPGRRETQYF. CDR3 nucleotides: TGTGCCAGCTCACCACCGGGCCGGAGGGAGACCCAGTACTTC.

CDR3 nucleotide sequence: TGTGCCAGCAGCCAAGATGTCGCGGATCGCACAGATACGCAGTATTTT. Translated: CASSQDVADRTDTQYF. The rearrangement joins TRBV4-2 to TRBJ2-3; D gene uncertain. From germline, CDR1 is LGHNA and CDR2 YNFKEQ. V shed 0 bases and J shed 1 base, with 11 bases lying between them. The CDR3 spans 16 residues.

This clone came up a few times. The chain is built from TRBV5-6 and TRBJ2-7, with TRBD1 as a possible D gene (8 bases). The CDR3 sequence is 13 residues long. V was shortened by 3 bases and J by 7 bases, with 14 bases between the two germline ends. Germline V gives CDR1 SGHDT, CDR2 YYEEEE. The CDR3 region is CASSWTGRGEQYF. The CDR3 bases are TGTGCCAGCAGCTGGACAGGGAGGGGTGAGCAGTACTTC.

This rearrangement joins TRBV14 to TRBJ2-7; D unresolved. V dropped 1 base and J dropped 4 bases, with 5 bases sitting between them. This CDR3 is 12 amino acids long. The germline gives CDR1 SGHDN, CDR2 FVKESK. The CDR3 nucleotides are TGTGCCAGCAGCCAAGGTTTATACGAGCAGTACTTC. Amino acid sequence: CASSQGLYEQYF.

Concerning this clone itself: Within the sample, other DNA sequences also encode this same CDR3. The V gene is TRBV5-1, the J gene TRBJ2-1, with TRBD2 identical over 8 bases. The J segment lost 2 bases and the V segment lost 4 bases, leaving 8 bases of the junction unmatched. The CDR3 is 16 amino acids. Germline CDR1 SGHRS, CDR2 YFSETQ. The chain's CDR3 is CASSPPASGPYNEQFF. The CDR3 DNA follows: TGCGCCAGCAGCCCCCCAGCTAGCGGGCCCTACAATGAGCAGTTCTTC.

This clone has only a few counts. CDR3 DNA sequence: TGTGCCAGCACCCTAGATCCAGGGCAATCCTACAATGAGCAGTTCTTC. It codes for CASTLDPGQSYNEQFF. The rearrangement links TRBV9 to TRBJ2-1; TRBD1 is a possible D gene (5 bases). Trimming took off 6 bases at V and 1 base at J, with 17 bases between the two ends. CDR3 length equals 16 residues. CDR1 and CDR2 (germline): SGDLS, YYNGEE.

The chain employs TRBV19 and TRBJ2-2; TRBD2 matches at 12 bases. The CDR3 has 17 amino acids. CDR1 and CDR2 (germline): LNHDA, SQIVND (reference sequence). Trimming removed 5 bases from V and 2 bases from J; junction bases left unmatched: 6. CDR3 nucleotide sequence: TGTGCCAGTAGTCAACCCGGACTAGCGGGAAACACCGGGGAGCTGTTTTTT. Translated: CASSQPGLAGNTGELFF.

This rearrangement joins TRBV7-9 to TRBJ2-1, with D hard to call. CDR1 and CDR2 (germline): SEHNR, FQNEAQ (reference sequence). This CDR3 spans 14 amino acids. The V end was cut by 1 base, the J end by 6 bases, with 10 bases between. The CDR3 loop reads CASSLGGTSNEQFF. Written as DNA, the CDR3 is TGTGCCAGCAGCTTAGGGGGAACCAGCAATGAGCAGTTCTTC.

The genes are TRBV5-6 and TRBJ2-2, with unresolved D. There are 12 residues in the CDR3. Germline-derived CDR1 and CDR2 are SGHDT and YYEEEE. The V end lost 3 bases, the J end lost 9 bases, and 9 bases lay between the germline ends. The CDR3 DNA is TGTGCCAGCAGCTATAGTGTCCGGGAGCTGTTTTTT. Translated: CASSYSVRELFF.

The V call is TRBV7-9, the J call TRBJ2-2, with 16 bases that match TRBD2. The CDR3 sequence is 17 residues long. Germline V gene sequence: CDR1 SEHNR, CDR2 FQNEAQ (reference sequence). The DNA of the CDR3 is TGTGCATCAGCAGCCGGGACTAGCGGGAGGGACACCGGGGAGCTGTTTTTT. Translation gives CASAAGTSGRDTGELFF.

This clone came up a few times. This chain connects TRBV4-2 to TRBJ2-5, with D unclear. V gave up 1 base and J gave up 2 bases, with 8 bases separating them. The germline CDR1 and CDR2 sequences are LGHNA and YNFKEQ. This CDR3 region has 14 residues. In nucleotides, the CDR3 is TGTGCCAGCAGCCAAGCGGGCAGGCAAGAGACCCAGTACTTC. Amino acids: CASSQAGRQETQYF.

This chain connects TRBV5-4 to TRBJ2-1; the match to TRBD2 covers 10 bases. Germline trimming cut 3 bases from V and 4 bases from J; bases unmatched to any gene: 7. Germline CDR1 is SGHNT and CDR2 is YYREEE (reference sequence). The CDR3 sequence is 16 residues long. CDR3 sequence (DNA): TGTGCCAGCAGCTCTTCTCTAGCGGGAGTATACAATGAGCAGTTCTTC. Its protein is CASSSSLAGVYNEQFF.

This rearrangement joins TRBV5-4 to TRBJ2-1; tentative D call: TRBD1 (5 bases). The CDR3 loop spans 20 amino acids. The germline V gene encodes CDR1 SGHNT and CDR2 YYREEE (reference sequence). V gave up 3 bases and J gave up 7 bases, with 32 bases separating them. CDR3 sequence reads: CASSWGPITVSINLGNEQFF. In nucleotides, the CDR3 is TGTGCCAGCAGCTGGGGCCCTATCACAGTTTCCATAAACTTAGGAAATGAGCAGTTCTTC.

This chain uses TRBV11-2 with TRBJ2-5; TRBD2 matches 10 bases. With V trimmed by 5 bases and J by 2 bases, 8 bases remained unmatched. CDR1 and CDR2 from the germline V gene are SGHAT and FQNNGV. The CDR3 spans 16 residues. CDR3 sequence reads: CASSKARTSGQETQYF. DNA for the CDR3: TGTGCCAGCAGCAAGGCGAGGACTAGCGGACAAGAGACCCAGTACTTC.

The CDR3 DNA follows: TGCGCCAGCAGTTCTTTAGCGGGAGACGAGCAGTACTTC. It is translated as CASSSLAGDEQYF. This chain joins TRBV10-2 and TRBJ2-7, with 9 bases lining up with TRBD2. This CDR3 has 13 residues. Germline V CDR1 and CDR2: WSHSY, SAAADI. J was trimmed by 5 bases and V by 5 bases; bases with no gene match: 4.

The chain recombines TRBV7-9 with TRBJ1-2; D remains unclear. V shed 2 bases and J shed 8 bases, with 18 bases lying between them. Per the germline V gene, CDR1 is SEHNR and CDR2 is FQNEAQ (reference sequence). This CDR3 contains 15 residues. The CDR3 protein is CASSLPKVGSQGYTF. In DNA, the CDR3 is TGTGCCAGCAGCTTACCCAAAGTGGGGTCTCAGGGCTACACCTTC.

The J gene is TRBJ2-2, the V gene TRBV28; D call uncertain. Germline loops: CDR1 MDHEN, CDR2 SYDVKM. Trimming removed 2 bases from V and 7 bases from J, with 5 bases in between. CDR3 length equals 12 residues. CDR3 sequence (DNA): TGTGCCAGCAGTTTACCGATCGGGGAGCTGTTTTTT. Its translation is CASSLPIGELFF.

This clone showed up just a few times. This rearrangement joins TRBV7-8 to TRBJ2-7; D is ambiguous. The V end lost 1 base, the J end lost 3 bases, and 10 bases lay between the germline ends. This CDR3 has 14 residues. Germline CDR1 and CDR2: SGHVS and FQNEAQ. In nucleotides, the CDR3 is TGTGCCAGCAGCTTAGAGACCTCAGTCTACGAGCAGTACTTC. Its translation is CASSLETSVYEQYF.